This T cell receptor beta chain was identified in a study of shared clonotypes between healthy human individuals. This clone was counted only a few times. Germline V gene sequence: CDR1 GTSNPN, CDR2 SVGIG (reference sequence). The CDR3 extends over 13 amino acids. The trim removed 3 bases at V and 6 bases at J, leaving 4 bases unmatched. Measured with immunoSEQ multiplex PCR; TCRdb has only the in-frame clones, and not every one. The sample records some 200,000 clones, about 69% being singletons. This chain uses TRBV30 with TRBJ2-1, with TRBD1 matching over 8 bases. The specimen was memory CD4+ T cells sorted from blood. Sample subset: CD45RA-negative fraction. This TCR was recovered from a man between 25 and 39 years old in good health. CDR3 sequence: CAWRATGGNEQFF. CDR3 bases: TGTGCCTGGAGAGCAACAGGGGGCAATGAGCAGTTCTTC.